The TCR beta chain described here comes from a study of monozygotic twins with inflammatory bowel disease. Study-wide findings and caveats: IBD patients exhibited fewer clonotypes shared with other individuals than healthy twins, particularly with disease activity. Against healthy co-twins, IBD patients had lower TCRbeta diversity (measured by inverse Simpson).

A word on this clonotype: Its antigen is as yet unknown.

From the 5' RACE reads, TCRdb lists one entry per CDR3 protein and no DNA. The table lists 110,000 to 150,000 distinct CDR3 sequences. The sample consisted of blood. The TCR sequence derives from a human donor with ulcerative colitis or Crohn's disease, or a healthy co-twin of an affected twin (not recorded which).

The CDR3 loop reads CSAQRQNTEAFF. This sequence joins TRBV29-1 and TRBJ1-1. The CDR3 runs 12 residues. Germline V gene lookup returns CDR1 SQVTM and CDR2 ANQGSEA.